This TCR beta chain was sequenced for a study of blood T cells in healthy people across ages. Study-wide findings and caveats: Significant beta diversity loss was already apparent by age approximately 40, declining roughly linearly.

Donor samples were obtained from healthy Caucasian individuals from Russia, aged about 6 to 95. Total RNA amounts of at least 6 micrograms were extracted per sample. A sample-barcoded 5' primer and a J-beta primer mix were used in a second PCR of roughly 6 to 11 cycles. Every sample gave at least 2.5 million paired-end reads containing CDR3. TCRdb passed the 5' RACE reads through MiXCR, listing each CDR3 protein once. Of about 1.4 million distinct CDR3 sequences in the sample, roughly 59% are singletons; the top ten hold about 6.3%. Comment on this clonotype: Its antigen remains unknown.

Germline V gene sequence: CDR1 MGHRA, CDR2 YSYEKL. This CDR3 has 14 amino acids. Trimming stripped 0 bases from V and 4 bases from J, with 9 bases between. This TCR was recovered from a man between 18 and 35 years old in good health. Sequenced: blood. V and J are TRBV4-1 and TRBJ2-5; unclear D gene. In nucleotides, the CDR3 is TGCGCCAGCAGCCAAGATGATCGGAGAGAGACCCAGTACTTC. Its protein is CASSQDDRRETQYF.